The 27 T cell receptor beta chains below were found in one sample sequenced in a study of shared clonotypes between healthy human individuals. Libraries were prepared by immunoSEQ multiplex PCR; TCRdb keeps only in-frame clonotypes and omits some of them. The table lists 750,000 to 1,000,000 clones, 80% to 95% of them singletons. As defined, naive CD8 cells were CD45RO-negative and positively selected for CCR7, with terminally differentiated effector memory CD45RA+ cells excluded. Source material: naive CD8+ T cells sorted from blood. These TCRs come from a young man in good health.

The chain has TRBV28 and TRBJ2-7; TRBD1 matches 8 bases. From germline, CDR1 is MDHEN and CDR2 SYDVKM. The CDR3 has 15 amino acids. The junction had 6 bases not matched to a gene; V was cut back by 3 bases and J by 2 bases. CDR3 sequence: CASSFTGTGAYEQYF. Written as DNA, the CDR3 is TGTGCCAGCAGTTTTACCGGGACAGGAGCCTACGAGCAGTACTTC.

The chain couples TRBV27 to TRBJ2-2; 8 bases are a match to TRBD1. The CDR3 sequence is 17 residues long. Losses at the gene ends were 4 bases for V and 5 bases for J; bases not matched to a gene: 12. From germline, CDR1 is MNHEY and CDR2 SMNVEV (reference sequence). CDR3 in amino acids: CASSSLVRTGRTGELFF. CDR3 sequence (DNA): TGTGCCAGCAGTTCGCTCGTTCGGACAGGGAGGACCGGGGAGCTGTTTTTT.

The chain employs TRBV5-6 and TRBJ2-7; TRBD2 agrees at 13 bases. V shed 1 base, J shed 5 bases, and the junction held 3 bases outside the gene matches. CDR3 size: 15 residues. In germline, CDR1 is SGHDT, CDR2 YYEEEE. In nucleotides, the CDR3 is TGTGCCAGCAGCTTGACTAGCGGGAGGGACCACGAGCAGTACTTC. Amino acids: CASSLTSGRDHEQYF.

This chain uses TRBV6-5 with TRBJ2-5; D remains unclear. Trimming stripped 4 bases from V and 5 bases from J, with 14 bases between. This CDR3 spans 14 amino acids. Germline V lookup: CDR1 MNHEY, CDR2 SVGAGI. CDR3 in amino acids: CASSSLAGWETQYF. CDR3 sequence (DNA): TGTGCCAGCAGTTCCTTGGCAGGTTGGGAGACCCAGTACTTC.

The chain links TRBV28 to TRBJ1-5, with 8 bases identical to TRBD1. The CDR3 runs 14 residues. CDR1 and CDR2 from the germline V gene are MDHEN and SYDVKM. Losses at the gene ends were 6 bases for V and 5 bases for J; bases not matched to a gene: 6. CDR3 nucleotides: TGTGCCAGCAGGCCAGGGGGCACGTATCAGCCCCAGCATTTT. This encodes CASRPGGTYQPQHF.

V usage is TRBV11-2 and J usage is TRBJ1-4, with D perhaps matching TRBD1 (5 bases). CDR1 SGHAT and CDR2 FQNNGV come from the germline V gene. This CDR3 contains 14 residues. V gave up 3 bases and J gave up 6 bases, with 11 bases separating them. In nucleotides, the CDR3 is TGTGCCAGCAGCTTGACCGTCAGGGATGAAAAACTGTTTTTT. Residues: CASSLTVRDEKLFF.

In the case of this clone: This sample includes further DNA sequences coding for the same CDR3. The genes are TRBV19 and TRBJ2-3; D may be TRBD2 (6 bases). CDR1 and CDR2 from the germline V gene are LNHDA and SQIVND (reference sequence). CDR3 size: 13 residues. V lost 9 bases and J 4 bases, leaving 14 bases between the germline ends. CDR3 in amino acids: CASSTGVADTQYF. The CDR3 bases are TGTGCCAGCTCGACGGGAGTCGCAGATACGCAGTATTTT. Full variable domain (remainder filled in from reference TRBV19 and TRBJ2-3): DGGITQSPKYLFRKEGQNVTLSCEQNLNHDAMYWYRQDPGQGLRLIYYSQIVNDFQKGDIAEGYSVSREKKESFPLTVTSAQKNPTAFYLCASSTGVADTQYFGPGTRLTVL.

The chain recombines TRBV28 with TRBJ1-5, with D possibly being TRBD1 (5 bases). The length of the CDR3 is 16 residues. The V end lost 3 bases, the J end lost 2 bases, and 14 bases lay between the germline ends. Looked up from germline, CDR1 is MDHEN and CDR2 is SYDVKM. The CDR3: CASSFPTGAGNQPQHF. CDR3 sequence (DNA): TGTGCCAGCAGTTTCCCGACCGGGGCAGGCAATCAGCCCCAGCATTTT.

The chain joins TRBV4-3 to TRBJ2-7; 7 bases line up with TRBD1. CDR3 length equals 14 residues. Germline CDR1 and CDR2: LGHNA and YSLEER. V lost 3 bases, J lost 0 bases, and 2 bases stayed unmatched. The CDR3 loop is CASSHNRGSYEQYF. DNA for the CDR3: TGCGCCAGCAGCCACAACAGGGGCTCCTACGAGCAGTACTTC.

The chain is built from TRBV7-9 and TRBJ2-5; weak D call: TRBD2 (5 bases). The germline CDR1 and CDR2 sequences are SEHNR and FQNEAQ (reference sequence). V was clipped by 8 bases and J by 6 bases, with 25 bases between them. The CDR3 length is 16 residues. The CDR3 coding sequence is TGTGCCAGCGCCGATTCCCGAGGAGATGGGAGACAGACCCAGTACTTC. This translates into CASADSRGDGRQTQYF. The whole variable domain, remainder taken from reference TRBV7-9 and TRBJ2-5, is DTGVSQNPRHKITKRGQNVTFRCDPISEHNRLYWYRQTLGQGPEFLTYFQNEAQLEKSRLLSDRFSAERPKGSFSTLEIQRTEQGDSAMYLCASADSRGDGRQTQYFGPGTRLLVL.

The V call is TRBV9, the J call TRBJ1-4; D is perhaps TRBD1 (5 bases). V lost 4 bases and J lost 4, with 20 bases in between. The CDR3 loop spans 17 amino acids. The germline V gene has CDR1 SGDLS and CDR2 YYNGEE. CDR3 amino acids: CASSPRGVGVSNEKLFF. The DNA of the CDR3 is TGTGCCAGCAGCCCCCGAGGTGTGGGGGTCAGTAATGAAAAACTGTTTTTT.

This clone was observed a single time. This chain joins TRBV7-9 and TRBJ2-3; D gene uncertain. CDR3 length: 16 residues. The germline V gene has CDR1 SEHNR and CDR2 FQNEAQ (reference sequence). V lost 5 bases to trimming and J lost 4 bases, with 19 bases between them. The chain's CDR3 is CASSADLSPPPDTQYF. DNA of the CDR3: TGTGCCAGCAGCGCAGACCTTTCTCCCCCCCCAGATACGCAGTATTTT.

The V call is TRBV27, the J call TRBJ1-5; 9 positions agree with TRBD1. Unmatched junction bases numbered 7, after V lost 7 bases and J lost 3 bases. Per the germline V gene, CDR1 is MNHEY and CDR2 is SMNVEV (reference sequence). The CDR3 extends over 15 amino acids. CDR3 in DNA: TGTGCCAGCAACTACAGGGGGCGCCCCAATCAGCCCCAGCATTTT. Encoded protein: CASNYRGRPNQPQHF.

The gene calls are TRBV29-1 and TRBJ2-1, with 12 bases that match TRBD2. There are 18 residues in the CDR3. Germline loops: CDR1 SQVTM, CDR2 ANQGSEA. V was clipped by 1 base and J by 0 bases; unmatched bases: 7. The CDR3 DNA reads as TGCAGCGTTGAAGGCCTAGCGGGAGGGATGAGCTCCTACAATGAGCAGTTCTTC. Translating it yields CSVEGLAGGMSSYNEQFF.

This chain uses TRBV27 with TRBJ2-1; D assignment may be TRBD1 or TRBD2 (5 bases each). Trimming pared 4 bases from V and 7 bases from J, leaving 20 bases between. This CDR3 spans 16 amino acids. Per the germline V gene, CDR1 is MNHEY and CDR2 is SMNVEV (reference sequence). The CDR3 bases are TGTGCCAGCAGTTCCTGGGGGTCCACCCTTGGGAATGAGCAGTTCTTC. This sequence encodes CASSSWGSTLGNEQFF.

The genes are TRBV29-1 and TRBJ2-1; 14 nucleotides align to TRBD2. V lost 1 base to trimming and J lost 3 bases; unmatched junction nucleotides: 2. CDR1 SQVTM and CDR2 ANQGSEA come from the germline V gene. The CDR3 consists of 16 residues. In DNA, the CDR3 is TGCAGCGTTGAAGGACTAGCGGGAGGGCGCTACAATGAGCAGTTCTTC. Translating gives CSVEGLAGGRYNEQFF.

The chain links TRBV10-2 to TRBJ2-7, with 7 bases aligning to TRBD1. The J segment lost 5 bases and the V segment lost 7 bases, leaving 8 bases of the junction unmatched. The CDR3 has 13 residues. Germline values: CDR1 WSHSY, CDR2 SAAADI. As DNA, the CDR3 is TGCGCCAGCATCCAGACAGGGAGCGACGAGCAGTACTTC. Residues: CASIQTGSDEQYF.

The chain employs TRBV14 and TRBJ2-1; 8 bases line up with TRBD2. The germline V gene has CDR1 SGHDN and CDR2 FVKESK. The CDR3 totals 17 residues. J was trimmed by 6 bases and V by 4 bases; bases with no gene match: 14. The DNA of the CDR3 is TGTGCCAGCAGCCCTGTGCTCGGGACTAGGGGGGCCAATGAGCAGTTCTTC. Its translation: CASSPVLGTRGANEQFF.

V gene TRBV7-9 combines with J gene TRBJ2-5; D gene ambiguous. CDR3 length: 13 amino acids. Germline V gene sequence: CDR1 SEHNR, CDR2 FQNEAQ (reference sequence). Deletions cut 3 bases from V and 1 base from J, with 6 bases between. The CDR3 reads CASSFAVQETQYF. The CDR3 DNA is TGTGCCAGCAGCTTTGCAGTCCAAGAGACCCAGTACTTC.

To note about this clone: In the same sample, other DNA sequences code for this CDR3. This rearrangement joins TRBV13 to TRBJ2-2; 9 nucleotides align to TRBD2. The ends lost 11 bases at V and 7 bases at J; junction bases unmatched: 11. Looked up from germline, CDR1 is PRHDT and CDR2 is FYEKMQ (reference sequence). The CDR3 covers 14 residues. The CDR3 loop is CASQGGRAVGELFF. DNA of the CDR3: TGTGCCTCCCAAGGCGGGAGGGCTGTCGGGGAGCTGTTTTTT.

The CDR3 DNA reads TGTGCTAGTGGTTCGGGGGCGGGGCGCAATGAGCAGTTCTTC. Its translation: CASGSGAGRNEQFF. The chain has TRBV12-5 and TRBJ2-1; D possibly matches TRBD1 or TRBD2 (6 bases each). V was pared by 4 bases and J by 6 bases, with 13 bases between. The CDR3 covers 14 residues. In germline, CDR1 is LGHNT, CDR2 FRNRAP.

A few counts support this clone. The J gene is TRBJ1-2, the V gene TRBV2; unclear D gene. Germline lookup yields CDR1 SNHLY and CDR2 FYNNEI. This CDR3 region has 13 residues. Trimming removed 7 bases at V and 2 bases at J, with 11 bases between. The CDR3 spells CASNGDANYGYTF. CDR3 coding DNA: TGTGCCAGCAACGGCGATGCGAACTATGGCTACACCTTC.

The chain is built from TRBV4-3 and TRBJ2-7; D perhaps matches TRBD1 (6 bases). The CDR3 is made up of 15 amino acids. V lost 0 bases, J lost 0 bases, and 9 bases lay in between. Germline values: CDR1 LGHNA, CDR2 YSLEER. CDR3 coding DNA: TGCGCCAGCAGCCAAGAGATAGGGGGCTCCTACGAGCAGTACTTC. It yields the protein CASSQEIGGSYEQYF.

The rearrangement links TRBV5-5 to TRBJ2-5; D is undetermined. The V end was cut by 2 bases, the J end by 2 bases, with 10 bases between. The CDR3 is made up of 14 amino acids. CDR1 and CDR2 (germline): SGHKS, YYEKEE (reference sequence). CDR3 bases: TGTGCCAGCAGCTTCGAAGACTTACAAGAGACCCAGTACTTC. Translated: CASSFEDLQETQYF.

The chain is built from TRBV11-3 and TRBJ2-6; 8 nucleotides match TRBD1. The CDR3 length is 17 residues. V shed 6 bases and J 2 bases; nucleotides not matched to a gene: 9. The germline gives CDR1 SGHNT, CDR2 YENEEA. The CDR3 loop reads CASRHNLQGAGANVLTF. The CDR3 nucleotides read TGTGCCAGCAGACACAACCTACAGGGGGCTGGGGCCAACGTCCTGACTTTC.

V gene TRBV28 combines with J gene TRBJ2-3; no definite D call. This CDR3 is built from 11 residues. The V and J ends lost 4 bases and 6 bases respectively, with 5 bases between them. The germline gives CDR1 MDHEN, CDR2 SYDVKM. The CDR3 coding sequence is TGTGCCAGCAGTTACATTGATACGCAGTATTTT. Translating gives CASSYIDTQYF.

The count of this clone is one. The CDR3 is CASKREGHKNTEAFF. The CDR3 DNA reads TGTGCCAGCAAAAGGGAGGGGCACAAGAACACTGAAGCTTTCTTT. The genes are TRBV7-9 and TRBJ1-1; maybe TRBD1 (5 bases). CDR1 is SEHNR, CDR2 FQNEAQ, per germline (reference sequence). Trimming removed 7 bases at V and 1 base at J, with 16 bases between. The CDR3 consists of 15 residues.